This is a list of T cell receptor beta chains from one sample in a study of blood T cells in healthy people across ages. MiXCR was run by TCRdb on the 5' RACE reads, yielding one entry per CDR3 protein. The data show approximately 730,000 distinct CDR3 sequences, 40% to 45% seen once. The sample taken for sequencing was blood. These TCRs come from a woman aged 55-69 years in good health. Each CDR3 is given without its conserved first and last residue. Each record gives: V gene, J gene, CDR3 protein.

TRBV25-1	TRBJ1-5	ASSGSGNQPQH
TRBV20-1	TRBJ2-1	SAIPGRNNNEQF
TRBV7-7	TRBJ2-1	ASSAGPGNEQF
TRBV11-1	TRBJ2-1	ASSSREFSYNEQF
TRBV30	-	AWSTGRYEQY
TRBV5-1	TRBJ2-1	ASSLVAGNEQF
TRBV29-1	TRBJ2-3	SVFRTSGGSDTQY
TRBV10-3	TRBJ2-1	AISTDQSGGAYNEQF
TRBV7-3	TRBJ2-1	ASSYRGAGQYNEQF
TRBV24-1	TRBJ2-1	ATSLGGRTINEQF
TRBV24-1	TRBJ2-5	ATSEPPDRSGETQY
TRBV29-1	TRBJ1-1	SVERGKNTEAF
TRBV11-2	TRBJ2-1	ASSQDLAGFRGQF
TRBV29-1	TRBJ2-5	SVQDRGGETQY
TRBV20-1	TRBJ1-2	SARGRSYGYT
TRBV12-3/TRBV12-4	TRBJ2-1	ATTLGGASYNEQF
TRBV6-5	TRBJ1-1	ASSALLGGAF
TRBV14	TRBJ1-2	ASSLQGVGGYT
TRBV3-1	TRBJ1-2	ASSFLEELGYT
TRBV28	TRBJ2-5	ASDGQGQETQY
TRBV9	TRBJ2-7	ASSVEQGAYEQY
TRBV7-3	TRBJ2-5	ASSLGPSGGGNEQY
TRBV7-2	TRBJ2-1	ASSRGSGMTNEQF
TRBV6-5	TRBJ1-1	ASSPGDRENTEAF
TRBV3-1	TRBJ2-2	ASSAGTGNTGELF
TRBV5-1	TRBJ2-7	ASGVGISTGEQY
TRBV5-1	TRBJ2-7	ASSQRGSSLASY
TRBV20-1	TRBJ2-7	SAREVISYEQY
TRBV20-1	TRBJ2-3	SASSGTGGTDTQY
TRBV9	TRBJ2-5	ASSVVGGGAQETQY
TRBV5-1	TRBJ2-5	ASSFRDGNQETQY
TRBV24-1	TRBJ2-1	ATRGASGSYNEQF
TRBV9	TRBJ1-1	ASSVDNRGLTEAF
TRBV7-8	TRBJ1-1	AGRTGEDTEAF
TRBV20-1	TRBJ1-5	SAGGNPQH
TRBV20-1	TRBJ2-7	SAMLSGRAYEQY
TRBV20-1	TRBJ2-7	SANGPGPRSSSYEQY
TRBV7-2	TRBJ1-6	ASSLGNLNSPLH
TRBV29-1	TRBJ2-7	SVRAGNEQY
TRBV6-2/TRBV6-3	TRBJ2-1	ASSYLASWDSTYNEQF
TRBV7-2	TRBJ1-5	ASSSDDPPQH
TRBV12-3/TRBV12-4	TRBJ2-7	ASRPGQGTSYEQY
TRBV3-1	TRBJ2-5	ASSQVPATNEQY
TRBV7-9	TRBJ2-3	ASSVTRPTDTQY
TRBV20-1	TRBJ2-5	SARELRGLGETQY
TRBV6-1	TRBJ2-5	ASIPRGLETQY
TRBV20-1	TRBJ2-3	SATNPGMADTQY
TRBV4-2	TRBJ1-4	ATSDLGEKLF
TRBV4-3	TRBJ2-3	ASSQESGSTDTQY
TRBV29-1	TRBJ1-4	SVVSSLNEKLF
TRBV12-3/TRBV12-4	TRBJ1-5	ASRGSSNQPQH
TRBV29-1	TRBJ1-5	SVRQANQPQH
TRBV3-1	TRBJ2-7	ASSYGQGSYEQY